Listed below are T cell receptor beta chains from one sample, sequenced in a study of monozygotic twins with inflammatory bowel disease. TCRdb re-analyzed the 5' RACE reads; it lists each CDR3 protein once, without DNA. The record lists approximately 400,000 distinct CDR3 sequences, of which the ten most abundant hold roughly 2.2%. The sequenced sample consisted of blood. All receptors derive from a human donor with ulcerative colitis or Crohn's disease, or a healthy co-twin of an affected twin (not recorded which). Each CDR3 is given with its conserved first and last residue. Each record gives: CDR3 protein, J gene, V gene.

CDR3: CASSPVLSGGNTEAFF
J: TRBJ1-1
V: TRBV6-1

CDR3: CASSLAIGETQYF
J: TRBJ2-5
V: TRBV5-1

CDR3: CASSFGLSGDEQFF
J: TRBJ2-1
V: TRBV7-3

CDR3: CASRISSGRATDTQYF
J: TRBJ2-3
V: TRBV27

CDR3: CASRTGGLSNQPQHF
J: TRBJ1-5
V: TRBV28

CDR3: CSGTPANTEAFF
J: TRBJ1-1
V: TRBV29-1

CDR3: CASSPGRAPGNTIYF
J: TRBJ1-3
V: TRBV5-1

CDR3: CASSKMESNEQFF
J: TRBJ2-1
V: TRBV9

CDR3: CASSPYAVGSSYEQYF
J: TRBJ2-7
V: TRBV7-2

CDR3: CASSRPWGTEAFF
J: TRBJ1-1
V: TRBV11-2

CDR3: CASSQGADGNTIYF
J: TRBJ1-3
V: TRBV5-5

CDR3: CASNGPSPGTGELFF
J: TRBJ2-2
V: TRBV6-2/TRBV6-3

CDR3: CASSSRTGNYEQYF
J: TRBJ2-7
V: TRBV6-2/TRBV6-3

CDR3: CASTRDGIEQYF
J: TRBJ2-7
V: TRBV5-1

CDR3: CASSGGAGGQETQYF
J: TRBJ2-5
V: TRBV5-1

CDR3: CASSPGPGGGRNTEAFF
J: TRBJ1-1
V: TRBV6-1

CDR3: CASSSWTGTVNQPQHF
J: TRBJ1-5
V: TRBV27

CDR3: CSARDVSSGGFNEQFF
J: TRBJ2-1
V: TRBV20-1

CDR3: CASSESGVTSYEQYF
J: TRBJ2-7
V: TRBV6-1

CDR3: CATPRAPNEQFF
J: TRBJ2-1
V: TRBV11-2

CDR3: CASSPGLAGASSSYEQYF
J: TRBJ2-7
V: TRBV6-1

CDR3: CASTDASGTDTQYF
J: TRBJ2-3
V: TRBV19

CDR3: CAWGRTASSGEQFF
J: TRBJ2-1
V: TRBV30

CDR3: CAISEGDGGPTEAFF
J: TRBJ1-1
V: TRBV10-3

CDR3: CASSMDRWTYEQYF
J: TRBJ2-7
V: TRBV19

CDR3: CASNGASGGLGQFF
J: TRBJ2-1
V: TRBV2

CDR3: CSVAGLENTEAFF
J: TRBJ1-1
V: TRBV29-1